These 12 T cell receptor beta chains originate from one sample sequenced in a study of blood T cells in healthy people across ages. Through a sample-barcoded 5' primer and a J-beta primer mix, a second PCR was run for roughly 7 to 12 cycles. TCRdb re-analysed the 5' RACE reads in MiXCR, keeping a single row per CDR3 protein. Here the sample spans just over 800,000 distinct CDR3 sequences, about 59% being singletons. Sequencing was done on a sample of blood. The receptors originated from a young man in good health.

J is TRBJ2-1 and V is TRBV2, with D possibly matching TRBD2 (6 bases). CDR3 length equals 16 residues. Trimming stripped 8 bases from V and 5 bases from J, with 22 bases between. In germline, CDR1 is SNHLY, CDR2 FYNNEI. In DNA, the CDR3 is TGTGCCAGCCCCCCCCTACTAGCCCGTGACCACAATGAGCAGTTCTTC. Translating gives CASPPLLARDHNEQFF.

CDR3 sequence reads: CSVVRGVDEQYF. The CDR3 DNA reads TGCAGCGTTGTTCGGGGGGTGGACGAGCAGTACTTC. This sequence joins TRBV29-1 and TRBJ2-7; 7 bases are shared with TRBD2. This CDR3 contains 12 residues. V trimming: 4 bases; J trimming: 5 bases; junction bases outside the gene matches: 5. Germline V lookup: CDR1 SQVTM, CDR2 ANQGSEA.

The V call is TRBV10-3, the J call TRBJ2-3; D gene unclear. V lost 6 bases and J 6 bases, leaving 13 bases between the germline ends. CDR3 length: 13 residues. Germline values: CDR1 ENHRY, CDR2 SYGVKD. The CDR3 sequence: CAISDPGMDTQYF. CDR3 bases: TGTGCCATCAGCGACCCTGGGATGGATACGCAGTATTTT.

The CDR3 region is CASSLVTAGAEQFF. The CDR3 nucleotides read TGTGCCAGCAGCTTAGTAACCGCAGGCGCTGAGCAGTTCTTC. The chain uses TRBV4-2 and TRBJ2-1; D uncertain. From germline, CDR1 is LGHNA and CDR2 YNFKEQ. Trimming stripped 5 bases from V and 9 bases from J, with 17 bases between. This CDR3 has 14 residues.

The CDR3 protein is CSTPAGDTQYF. The CDR3 bases are TGCAGTACCCCGGCGGGAGATACGCAGTATTTT. The J gene is TRBJ2-3, the V gene TRBV20-1, with D possibly being TRBD2 (5 bases). The V gene lost 8 bases and the J gene lost 5 bases, with 11 bases spanning the gap. This CDR3 spans 11 amino acids. Germline CDR1 and CDR2: DFQATT and SNEGSKA (reference sequence).

Details on this clonotype: A read error may be the cause here, since a much bigger clone is one base away. As DNA, the CDR3 is TGTGCCGGCAGCTTAGCGGGGAGCACAGATACGCAGTATTTT. It is translated as CAGSLAGSTDTQYF. The chain carries TRBV7-2 and TRBJ2-3; 8 positions agree with TRBD2. The CDR3 consists of 14 residues. CDR1 and CDR2 from the germline V gene are SGHTA and FQGNSA.

This clonotype was recorded a few times. This chain links TRBV29-1 with TRBJ2-3; 9 bases are shared with TRBD1. V shed 7 bases and J 2 bases; nucleotides not matched to a gene: 7. This CDR3 spans 14 amino acids. Germline values: CDR1 SQVTM, CDR2 ANQGSEA. In DNA form, the CDR3 reads TGCAGCGGGACAGGGGTAGGTCCCACAGATACGCAGTATTTT. Translation: CSGTGVGPTDTQYF.

Concerning this clonotype: An end of the junction differs from the germline gene, which may be a read error. CDR3 amino acids: CACSQWTSGITDTQYF. The CDR3 DNA sequence: TGTGCCTGCAGCCAATGGACTAGCGGGATCACAGATACGCAGTATTTT. J is TRBJ2-3 and V is TRBV4-2; 12 nucleotides line up with TRBD2. Germline V gene data show CDR1 as LGHNA and CDR2 as YNFKEQ. The CDR3 totals 16 residues.

This clonotype was counted a few times. V gene TRBV29-1 combines with J gene TRBJ2-5; a possible D gene is TRBD1 (6 bases). V was clipped by 4 bases and J by 1 base, with 10 bases between them. CDR3 length equals 13 residues. Germline V gives CDR1 SQVTM, CDR2 ANQGSEA. The CDR3: CSVGPDSQETQYF. In DNA form, the CDR3 reads TGCAGCGTTGGTCCGGACAGCCAAGAGACCCAGTACTTC.

V and J are TRBV9 and TRBJ1-2; D ambiguous. CDR1 is SGDLS, CDR2 YYNGEE, per germline. V was cut by 0 bases and J by 3 bases, with 18 bases left in between. This CDR3 is 17 amino acids long. The CDR3 protein is CASSVVNEAAAYYGYTF. The CDR3 DNA follows: TGTGCCAGCAGCGTAGTAAACGAGGCGGCAGCTTACTATGGCTACACCTTC.

This clonotype showed up many times. This chain connects TRBV6-5 to TRBJ1-4; D is unclear. Between the trimmed V and J ends, which lost 0 bases and 5 bases, there was a span of 10 bases. The CDR3 length is 15 residues. The germline gives CDR1 MNHEY, CDR2 SVGAGI. The CDR3 DNA is TGTGCCAGCAGTTACTCGGTCTTAGCAAATGAAAAACTGTTTTTT. Translated, it gives CASSYSVLANEKLFF.

This clonotype was picked up a small number of times. J is TRBJ2-3 and V is TRBV6-5, with 13 bases matching TRBD2. Germline V CDR1 and CDR2: MNHEY, SVGAGI. Trimming removed 0 bases from V and 6 bases from J; junction bases left unmatched: 6. This CDR3 contains 17 residues. The CDR3 reads CASSYSTSGGAADTQYF. The CDR3 DNA is TGTGCCAGCAGTTACTCCACTAGCGGGGGGGCCGCGGATACGCAGTATTTT.